The 32 T cell receptor beta chains below come from one sample, sequenced in a study of regulatory T cells in long-lasting Graves disease. HTBI primers from iRepertoire and Arm-PCR of CDR3 regions yielded the TCR beta libraries. TCRdb itself ran the multiplex PCR reads through MiXCR, one entry per CDR3 protein. In the table there are approximately 300,000 distinct CDR3 sequences, 18% of which are singletons. Regarding time point: newly diagnosed GD, antithyroid drugs for less than 3 months. There was RNA extracted from PBMCs, and the TCR library was made from it. The sequencing used peripheral blood mononuclear cells (PBMCs), collected at new diagnosis, from a patient treated with antithyroid drugs. These receptors were collected from a female donor with Graves disease.

CDR3 DNA sequence: TGTGCCAGCAGTTACGGCCCAGCGGGAGGGTACAATGAGCAGTTCTTC. As protein: CASSYGPAGGYNEQFF. The chain has TRBV6-2 or TRBV6-3 and TRBJ2-1; 10 bases match TRBD2. The V segment lost 2 bases and the J segment 4 bases; nucleotides outside the gene matches: 5. The CDR3 sequence is 16 residues long. Germline-derived CDR1 and CDR2 are MNHEY and SVGEGT.

A note on this clonotype: A read error may explain this, as a much larger clone is one base away. The chain carries TRBV19 and TRBJ2-2; D possibly corresponds to TRBD2 (5 bases). Germline-derived CDR1 and CDR2 are LNHDA and SQIVND (reference sequence). The length of the CDR3 is 17 residues. CDR3 in amino acids: CASSVDLETVSAGELFF. The CDR3, as DNA: TGTGCCAGTAGTGTAGATTTGGAGACCGTTAGCGCCGGGGAGCTGTTTTTT. Full variable domain (missing parts from reference TRBV19 and TRBJ2-2): DGGITQSPKYLFRKEGQNVTLSCEQNLNHDAMYWYRQDPGQGLRLIYYSQIVNDFQKGDIAEGYSVSREKKESFPLTVTSAQKNPTAFYLCASSVDLETVSAGELFFGEGSRLTVL.

In its sample, this clonotype was seen many times. The V call is TRBV28, the J call TRBJ2-5; the D is unclear. The CDR3 consists of 15 residues. The V gene's germline CDR1 is MDHEN and CDR2 SYDVKM. Trimming left V 6 bases short and J 5 bases short, with 19 bases between. CDR3 in amino acids: CASSPETAAGETQYF. Here the CDR3 DNA reads TGTGCCAGCAGCCCTGAAACGGCAGCCGGGGAGACCCAGTACTTC. Together with reference TRBV28 and TRBJ2-5, the CDR3 gives the full variable domain: DVKVTQSSRYLVKRTGEKVFLECVQDMDHENMFWYRQDPGLGLRLIYFSYDVKMKEKGDIPEGYSVSREKKERFSLILESASTNQTSMYLCASSPETAAGETQYFGPGTRLLVL.

This clonotype occurred many times. The chain employs TRBV15 and TRBJ1-4; D remains unclear. V was trimmed by 0 bases and J by 4 bases, leaving 9 bases between them. The CDR3 has 15 residues. Germline values: CDR1 LNHNV, CDR2 YYDKDF (reference sequence). Written as DNA, the CDR3 is TGTGCCACCAGCAGAGAAACGACCAATAATGAAAAACTGTTTTTT. Its translation is CATSRETTNNEKLFF.

This clonotype was counted ten times or more. J is TRBJ2-7 and V is TRBV19, with TRBD1 matching 12 bases. Germline-derived CDR1 and CDR2 are LNHDA and SQIVND (reference sequence). Trimming took 6 bases from V and 2 from J; bases not matched to a gene: 5. The CDR3 totals 15 residues. DNA of the CDR3: TGTGCCAGTAGGCTGGGACAGGGGGCCACCTACGAGCAGTACTTC. Amino acids: CASRLGQGATYEQYF. The full variable domain, with the rest looked up from reference TRBV19 and TRBJ2-7, is DGGITQSPKYLFRKEGQNVTLSCEQNLNHDAMYWYRQDPGQGLRLIYYSQIVNDFQKGDIAEGYSVSREKKESFPLTVTSAQKNPTAFYLCASRLGQGATYEQYFGPGTRLTVT.

This clonotype has ten or more counts. The chain carries TRBV2 and TRBJ2-7; no reliable D call. The germline V gene has CDR1 SNHLY and CDR2 FYNNEI. The CDR3 sequence is 12 residues long. The V end lost 7 bases, the J end lost 6 bases, and 13 bases lay between the germline ends. The CDR3 protein is CASTVDVAEQYF. In DNA, the CDR3 is TGTGCCAGCACCGTGGATGTCGCCGAGCAGTACTTC.

This clonotype has a count of ten or more. In nucleotides, the CDR3 is TGTGCCAGCAGCCGCGGGACTAGCGGGAGGGAGTACAATGAGCAGTTCTTC. Protein: CASSRGTSGREYNEQFF. The rearrangement links TRBV7-9 to TRBJ2-1, with 16 bases matching TRBD2. The trim removed 5 bases at V and 4 bases at J, leaving 5 bases unmatched. The CDR3 covers 17 residues. The germline gives CDR1 SEHNR, CDR2 FQNEAQ (reference sequence).

At least ten counts were recorded for this clonotype. This chain uses TRBV24-1 with TRBJ2-2; D may be TRBD1 (6 bases). The CDR3 runs to 14 residues. CDR1 and CDR2 (germline): KGHDR, SFDVKD. Trimming left V 7 bases short and J 0 bases short, with 8 bases between. The CDR3 spells CATRDRSNTGELFF. The CDR3 nucleotides read TGTGCCACCAGGGACAGATCGAACACCGGGGAGCTGTTTTTT.

Of note for this clonotype: Being one base from a much bigger clone, this may be a read error. This chain joins TRBV9 and TRBJ2-7; D is uncertain. The ends were cut back, 4 bases at V and 4 bases at J, with 9 bases in the middle. Germline lookup yields CDR1 SGDLS and CDR2 YYNGEE. There are 12 residues in the CDR3. In DNA, the CDR3 is TGTGCCAGCAGCCCGGATCAGTACGAGCAGTACTTC. Translating it yields CASSPDQYEQYF. The variable domain in full, completed from reference TRBV9 and TRBJ2-7, reads DSGVTQTPKHLITATGQRVTLRCSPRSGDLSVYWYQQSLDQGLQFLIQYYNGEERAKGNILERFSAQQFPDLHSELNLSSLELGDSALYFCASSPDQYEQYFGPGTRLTVT.

As to this clonotype: A read error may account for a junction end that differs from germline. The chain joins TRBV20-1 to TRBJ2-3; 12 nucleotides line up with TRBD2. The CDR3 is 13 amino acids. Looked up from germline, CDR1 is DFQATT and CDR2 is SNEGSKA (reference sequence). The CDR3 DNA reads as TGCAATGCTTCGACTAGCGGGAGAGATACGCAGTATTTT. Translation: CNASTSGRDTQYF.

This clonotype was detected a few times. The chain is built from TRBV3-1 and TRBJ2-7; TRBD1 agrees at 7 bases. Looked up from germline, CDR1 is LGHDT and CDR2 is YNNKEL (reference sequence). V trimming: 7 bases; J trimming: 7 bases; junction bases outside the gene matches: 7. CDR3 size: 12 residues. CDR3 loop: CASNTGVGEQYF. CDR3 DNA: TGTGCCAGCAATACAGGGGTCGGGGAGCAGTACTTC.

This clonotype was seen many times. V and J are TRBV6-1 and TRBJ1-1, with a tentative D call TRBD1 (5 bases). Germline CDR1 reads MNHNS; CDR2 reads SASEGT. Trimming took off 6 bases at V and 3 bases at J, with 17 bases between the two ends. This CDR3 is 15 amino acids long. The CDR3 DNA follows: TGTGCCAGCAGGTCCGATGTGGGGGTTGACACTGAAGCTTTCTTT. This codes for CASRSDVGVDTEAFF.

This clonotype was counted ten times or more. The chain carries TRBV20-1 and TRBJ1-4; 7 positions match TRBD1. The CDR3 runs to 15 residues. Germline CDR1 is DFQATT and CDR2 is SNEGSKA (reference sequence). J lost 6 bases, V lost 6 bases, and 13 bases had no gene match. The CDR3 reads CSARRQGGMDEKLFF. CDR3 sequence (DNA): TGCAGTGCGCGAAGACAGGGTGGTATGGATGAAAAACTGTTTTTT.

This clonotype was counted at least ten times. The chain links TRBV9 to TRBJ2-1; perhaps TRBD2 as D (6 bases). The germline V gene has CDR1 SGDLS and CDR2 YYNGEE. The CDR3 consists of 15 residues. Trimming took 2 bases from V and 6 from J, leaving 15 bases between them. The CDR3, as DNA: TGTGCCAGCAGCGTGAATAGCGGAAGCGGCAATGAGCAGTTCTTC. Translating gives CASSVNSGSGNEQFF. The whole variable domain, filled in from reference TRBV9 and TRBJ2-1, reads DSGVTQTPKHLITATGQRVTLRCSPRSGDLSVYWYQQSLDQGLQFLIQYYNGEERAKGNILERFSAQQFPDLHSELNLSSLELGDSALYFCASSVNSGSGNEQFFGPGTRLTVL.

This clonotype has at least ten counts. The chain combines TRBV6-5 with TRBJ1-6; D unresolved. Germline loops: CDR1 MNHEY, CDR2 SVGAGI. Trimming removed 4 bases from V and 2 bases from J, with 18 bases in between. CDR3 length: 18 residues. CDR3 bases: TGTGCCAGCAGTTCAGATGTGACATTCATCACCTATAATTCACCCCTCCACTTT. Amino acids: CASSSDVTFITYNSPLHF.

Many counts were recorded for this clonotype. The chain links TRBV12-3 or TRBV12-4 to TRBJ2-5; D uncertain. The ends were cut back, 3 bases at V and 2 bases at J, with 10 bases in the middle. The CDR3 is 14 amino acids. The CDR3 loop is CASSFWSSQETQYF. CDR3 bases: TGTGCCAGCAGTTTTTGGTCGAGTCAAGAGACCCAGTACTTC.

In this sample, this clonotype turned up many times. The chain couples TRBV20-1 to TRBJ1-4, with TRBD1 matching over 7 bases. Trimming at V came to 3 bases and at J to 8 bases, leaving 9 bases not matched to a gene. The CDR3 is 14 amino acids. Germline V CDR1 and CDR2: DFQATT, SNEGSKA (reference sequence). In nucleotides, the CDR3 is TGCAGTGCTAGTAGCCGGGACAGAGAAGAAAAACTGTTTTTT. This encodes CSASSRDREEKLFF.

This clonotype was detected only a few times. V gene TRBV7-2 combines with J gene TRBJ2-7; TRBD1 agrees at 8 bases. The ends lost 5 bases at V and 2 bases at J; junction bases unmatched: 5. Looked up from germline, CDR1 is SGHTA and CDR2 is FQGNSA. The CDR3 has 14 residues. The CDR3 DNA reads TGTGCCAGCAGCCCGACGGGACAGGCCTACGAGCAGTACTTC. It codes for CASSPTGQAYEQYF.

This clonotype showed up many times. This chain joins TRBV2 and TRBJ1-2; maybe TRBD1 (5 bases). The CDR3 consists of 14 residues. Between the trimmed V and J ends, which lost 8 bases and 8 bases, there was a span of 21 bases. Germline V gives CDR1 SNHLY, CDR2 FYNNEI. For the CDR3, the DNA is TGTGCCAGCCGACCTAGTGCGGGGCGTCAAGGCTACACCTTC. It encodes CASRPSAGRQGYTF.

This clonotype has more than one count but fewer than ten. J is TRBJ2-7 and V is TRBV15; 7 positions match TRBD1. The CDR3 spans 13 residues. Germline V CDR1 and CDR2: LNHNV, YYDKDF (reference sequence). V dropped 5 bases and J dropped 6; count of bases not matched to a gene: 7. DNA for the CDR3: TGTGCCACCAGCGTTACAGGGGTCGGCGAGCAGTACTTC. It encodes CATSVTGVGEQYF.

DNA of the CDR3: TGTGCCAGCAGTTTATCGGGACAGCCCTACGAGCAGTACTTC. Translated, it gives CASSLSGQPYEQYF. The chain carries TRBV27 and TRBJ2-7; 7 bases agree with TRBD1. Trimming at V came to 0 bases and at J to 2 bases, leaving 1 base not matched to a gene. Looked up from germline, CDR1 is MNHEY and CDR2 is SMNVEV (reference sequence). The CDR3 loop spans 14 amino acids.

This clonotype was detected many times. The gene calls are TRBV11-2 and TRBJ2-7; 7 bases are a match to TRBD2. Germline loops: CDR1 SGHAT, CDR2 FQNNGV. Trimming removed 2 bases from V and 6 bases from J; junction bases left unmatched: 10. The CDR3 length is 15 residues. The CDR3: CASSLRFGGGSEQYF. As DNA, the CDR3 is TGTGCCAGCAGCTTAAGGTTCGGGGGAGGGAGCGAGCAGTACTTC.

The gene calls are TRBV7-2 and TRBJ2-3, with a possible D match to TRBD2 (6 bases). Germline values: CDR1 SGHTA, CDR2 FQGNSA. With 6 bases removed from V and 0 bases from J, the gap between germline ends came to 10 bases. The CDR3 runs 14 residues. The CDR3 nucleotides read TGTGCCAGCAGTACCGGGACTAGCACAGATACGCAGTATTTT. Its translation is CASSTGTSTDTQYF.

This clonotype occurred many times. The chain uses TRBV3-1 and TRBJ1-1, with 8 bases identical to TRBD1. CDR1 is LGHDT and CDR2 is YNNKEL in the germline V gene (reference sequence). This CDR3 comprises 15 residues. Unmatched junction bases numbered 7, after V lost 5 bases and J lost 2 bases. The CDR3 DNA reads as TGTGCCAGCAGCAAACAGGGACAGGTCAACACTGAAGCTTTCTTT. Translation gives CASSKQGQVNTEAFF.

A note on this clonotype: This may arise from a read error, as a much more abundant clone is one base away. The rearrangement uses TRBV24-1 and TRBJ2-4; 10 bases align to TRBD1. The CDR3 has 18 amino acids. CDR1 and CDR2 from the germline V gene are KGHDR and SFDVKD. CDR3 amino acids: CATSDSSPWTGGIDIRYF. The DNA for the CDR3 is TGTGCCACCAGTGACTCCTCCCCCTGGACAGGGGGGATAGACATTCGGTACTTC.

This clonotype was counted at least ten times. This chain links TRBV12-3 or TRBV12-4 with TRBJ2-3, with a weak D call TRBD1 (5 bases). The CDR3 consists of 14 residues. Trimming took 6 bases from V and 1 from J, leaving 11 bases between them. DNA for the CDR3: TGTGCCAGCAGCATAGGGGCCGGCACAGATACGCAGTATTTT. Translating it yields CASSIGAGTDTQYF.

Ten or more counts support this clonotype. The genes are TRBV28 and TRBJ2-7; D not certain. The CDR3 length is 12 residues. V shed 7 bases and J shed 0 bases, with 7 bases lying between them. CDR1 and CDR2 (germline): MDHEN, SYDVKM. The CDR3 region is CASKGISYEQYF. CDR3 nucleotides: TGTGCCAGCAAAGGTATCTCCTACGAGCAGTACTTC.

As DNA, the CDR3 is TGTGCCAGCAGATTGGGACAGACGTACGAGCAGTACTTC. This sequence encodes CASRLGQTYEQYF. The V call is TRBV12-3 or TRBV12-4, the J call TRBJ2-7, with TRBD1 matching over 7 bases. This CDR3 is built from 13 residues. V was pared by 6 bases and J by 4 bases, with 6 bases of the junction left unmatched.

This clonotype came up many times. V and J are TRBV2 and TRBJ2-7, with 13 nucleotides matching TRBD2. The V gene's germline CDR1 is SNHLY and CDR2 FYNNEI. The CDR3 is 13 amino acids. V lost 8 bases and J lost 6; bases outside the gene matches: 4. CDR3: CASGWTSGSEQYF. The CDR3 region has the DNA TGTGCCAGCGGATGGACTAGCGGGAGCGAGCAGTACTTC.

This clonotype was observed at least ten times. The gene calls are TRBV7-9 and TRBJ1-2, with a weak D call TRBD1 (5 bases). Germline loops: CDR1 SEHNR, CDR2 FQNEAQ (reference sequence). Trimming removed 5 bases from V and 8 bases from J, with 12 bases in between. This CDR3 contains 12 residues. The CDR3 DNA sequence: TGTGCCAGCAGCAAACCTCAGGGAGGCTACACCTTC. Translation gives CASSKPQGGYTF.

The table lists this clonotype with a few counts. A much larger clone differs by one base, so this may be a read error. The chain is built from TRBV19 and TRBJ2-7; the match to TRBD2 covers 9 bases. This CDR3 is 14 amino acids long. Germline V gene sequence: CDR1 LNHDA, CDR2 SQIVND (reference sequence). DNA of the CDR3: TGTGCCAGTAGTTCTAGCGGGGCGATTTCCCAGCAGTGCTTC. It specifies CASSSSGAISQQCF.

This clonotype was recorded at least ten times. The chain joins TRBV7-6 to TRBJ2-5, with D perhaps TRBD2 (5 bases). V was cut by 7 bases and J by 3 bases, with 18 bases left in between. Germline V gene data show CDR1 as SGHVS and CDR2 as FNYEAQ. The CDR3 is 15 amino acids. CDR3: CASTPTFLREETQYF. CDR3 sequence (DNA): TGTGCCAGCACCCCTACGTTTTTGAGGGAAGAGACCCAGTACTTC.